This T cell receptor beta chain stems from a study of Tregs in tolerant kidney transplant recipients. CDR1 is SGHTA, CDR2 FQGNSA, per germline. V lost 4 bases and J lost 5, with 9 bases in between. CDR3 length equals 13 residues. Data came from immunoSEQ multiplex PCR; TCRdb stores just in-frame clones and leaves some out. The repertoire consists of around 85,000 clones, with 80% to 95% occurring once and the leading ten covering approximately 0.33%. General study results and limits: Validation in larger populations is needed because few patients were studied. Changing PCR primers prevented nucleotide comparison between some patients' samples.

Thawed PBMCs were FACS-sorted into unstimulated CD4+CD25+CD127- regulatory T cells, CD4+CD25- non-regulatory cells, CD4 and CD8 cells. An overnight rest at 37°C with 200 to 250 IU/ml IL-2 preceded regulatory T cell sorting from thawed PBMCs. With regard to this clone: Its specificity is unknown.

The sample in question was Tregs from blood, obtained before the transplant. The clonotype comes from a human donor who received a combined kidney and bone marrow transplant. V usage is TRBV7-2 and J usage is TRBJ1-5; D gene ambiguous. The CDR3: CASSSSWDQPQHF. For the CDR3, the DNA is TGTGCCAGCAGCTCCTCTTGGGATCAGCCCCAGCATTTT.